Listed below are T cell receptor beta chains from one sample, sequenced in a study of PD-1 blockade in mismatch repair-deficient tumors. The data were produced by immunoSEQ multiplex PCR, yet TCRdb's version contains in-frame clones alone and is incomplete. The data hold some 100,000 clones, with about four fifths observed a single time. The sequenced sample was peripheral blood, obtained approximately 36 weeks after starting pembrolizumab. Receptors originate from an adult with mismatch repair-deficient cancer. Each CDR3 is given with its conserved first and last residue. The order of the fields is J gene, D gene, clone size, V gene, CDR3 protein, CDR3 DNA. D genes are given only for firm matches. Size is omitted from some rows. Given values are once, few, many or a class for expanded clones.

j_call: TRBJ2-1; d_call: TRBD2; clone_size: .; v_call: TRBV4-3; cdr3_aa: CASSQDGTSLNEQFF; cdr3_nt: TGCGCCAGCAGCCAAGATGGGACTAGCTTGAATGAGCAGTTCTTC
j_call: TRBJ2-1; d_call: .; clone_size: .; v_call: TRBV5-1; cdr3_aa: CASSSEVVSYNEQFF; cdr3_nt: TGCGCCAGCAGCTCAGAAGTAGTCTCCTACAATGAGCAGTTCTTC
j_call: TRBJ2-7; d_call: TRBD1; clone_size: many; v_call: TRBV27; cdr3_aa: CASRQGIEQYF; cdr3_nt: TGTGCCAGTAGACAGGGTATCGAGCAGTACTTC
j_call: TRBJ2-7; d_call: .; clone_size: .; v_call: TRBV10-1; cdr3_aa: CASSDRGSYEQYF; cdr3_nt: TGCGCCAGCAGTGACAGGGGATCCTACGAGCAGTACTTC
j_call: TRBJ1-1; d_call: TRBD1; clone_size: few; v_call: TRBV29-1; cdr3_aa: CSVRDREGTEAFF; cdr3_nt: TGCAGCGTCCGGGACAGGGAAGGCACTGAAGCTTTCTTT
j_call: TRBJ1-2; d_call: .; clone_size: few; v_call: TRBV10-2; cdr3_aa: CASMKGSLDYNYGYTF; cdr3_nt: TGCGCCAGCATGAAGGGATCGTTGGACTATAACTATGGCTACACCTTC
j_call: TRBJ2-1; d_call: .; clone_size: .; v_call: TRBV19; cdr3_aa: CASSRRYPTGEQFF; cdr3_nt: TGTGCCAGTAGTCGAAGGTACCCTACGGGTGAGCAGTTCTTC
j_call: TRBJ2-7; d_call: .; clone_size: .; v_call: TRBV6-1; cdr3_aa: CAGNNGARTYEQYF; cdr3_nt: TGTGCCGGCAACAATGGGGCACGGACCTACGAGCAGTACTTC
j_call: TRBJ2-5; d_call: .; clone_size: .; v_call: TRBV27; cdr3_aa: CASNLRDFQETQYF; cdr3_nt: TGTGCCAGCAACCTCCGGGACTTCCAAGAGACCCAGTACTTC
j_call: TRBJ1-2; d_call: .; clone_size: .; v_call: TRBV5-1; cdr3_aa: CASSSEGSYGYTF; cdr3_nt: TGCGCCAGCAGCTCGGAAGGGAGCTATGGCTACACCTTC
j_call: TRBJ1-1; d_call: .; clone_size: few; v_call: TRBV7-2; cdr3_aa: CASSLVFGDTEAFF; cdr3_nt: TGTGCCAGCAGCTTAGTATTTGGAGACACTGAAGCTTTCTTT
j_call: TRBJ1-2; d_call: .; clone_size: .; v_call: TRBV7-2; cdr3_aa: CASSNYQRDGYTF; cdr3_nt: TGTGCCAGCAGTAATTATCAAAGGGATGGCTACACCTTC
j_call: TRBJ2-2; d_call: TRBD2; clone_size: .; v_call: TRBV5-1; cdr3_aa: CASSLSPSGSTGELFF; cdr3_nt: TGCGCCAGCAGCTTGTCACCTAGCGGGAGCACCGGGGAGCTGTTTTTT
j_call: TRBJ2-2; d_call: .; clone_size: .; v_call: TRBV4-1; cdr3_aa: CASSQSYRSRTNTGELFF; cdr3_nt: TGCGCCAGCAGCCAGTCGTATCGCAGCCGAACGAACACCGGGGAGCTGTTTTTT
j_call: TRBJ2-1; d_call: .; clone_size: .; v_call: TRBV5-1; cdr3_aa: CASSLYGVEQFF; cdr3_nt: TGCGCCAGCAGCTTGTACGGAGTTGAGCAGTTCTTC
j_call: TRBJ2-3; d_call: .; clone_size: .; v_call: TRBV7-2; cdr3_aa: CASSSRETSTDTQYF; cdr3_nt: TGTGCCAGCAGCTCTCGTGAGACTAGCACAGATACGCAGTATTTT
j_call: TRBJ2-3; d_call: .; clone_size: .; v_call: TRBV6-1; cdr3_aa: CASSAGHLESTDTQYF; cdr3_nt: TGTGCCAGCAGTGCGGGACATCTTGAAAGCACAGATACGCAGTATTTT
j_call: TRBJ2-2; d_call: TRBD1; clone_size: .; v_call: TRBV10-3; cdr3_aa: CAISGTLQGTGELFF; cdr3_nt: TGTGCCATCAGCGGGACCTTACAGGGGACCGGGGAGCTGTTTTTT
j_call: TRBJ2-5; d_call: .; clone_size: .; v_call: TRBV29-1; cdr3_aa: CSLGEAGETQYF; cdr3_nt: TGCAGCTTGGGGGAAGCTGGCGAGACCCAGTACTTC
j_call: TRBJ1-2; d_call: TRBD1; clone_size: .; v_call: TRBV5-1; cdr3_aa: CASSWDSANYGYTF; cdr3_nt: TGCGCCAGCAGCTGGGACAGTGCTAACTATGGCTACACCTTC
j_call: TRBJ1-5; d_call: .; clone_size: .; v_call: TRBV7-2; cdr3_aa: CASSLIPTRNSNQPQHF; cdr3_nt: TGTGCCAGCAGCCTTATTCCGACACGGAATAGCAATCAGCCCCAGCATTTT
j_call: TRBJ2-1; d_call: .; clone_size: .; v_call: TRBV4-3; cdr3_aa: CASSQDSGIDDEQFF; cdr3_nt: TGCGCCAGCAGCCAAGATTCCGGAATTGACGATGAGCAGTTCTTC
j_call: TRBJ2-3; d_call: .; clone_size: .; v_call: TRBV5-6; cdr3_aa: CASSFDRGGGWNTDTQYF; cdr3_nt: TGTGCCAGCAGCTTCGACAGGGGCGGGGGCTGGAACACAGATACGCAGTATTTT
j_call: TRBJ2-1; d_call: .; clone_size: .; v_call: TRBV7-3; cdr3_aa: CASSRAAIDNEQFF; cdr3_nt: TGTGCCAGCAGCAGAGCGGCAATTGACAATGAGCAGTTCTTC
j_call: TRBJ1-5; d_call: .; clone_size: few; v_call: TRBV5-1; cdr3_aa: CASSLDSNQPQHF; cdr3_nt: TGCGCCAGCAGCTTGGACAGCAATCAGCCCCAGCATTTT
j_call: TRBJ1-3; d_call: .; clone_size: .; v_call: TRBV5-8; cdr3_aa: CASSFRPRNTIYF; cdr3_nt: TGTGCCAGCAGCTTCCGACCGAGAAACACCATATATTTT
j_call: TRBJ2-1; d_call: .; clone_size: once; v_call: TRBV11-3; cdr3_aa: CASSRTSSYNEQFF; cdr3_nt: TGTGCCAGCAGCCGCACCAGCTCCTACAATGAGCAGTTCTTC
j_call: TRBJ2-7; d_call: .; clone_size: .; v_call: TRBV11-2; cdr3_aa: CASRLLSEQYF; cdr3_nt: TGTGCCAGCAGACTTCTTTCCGAGCAGTACTTC
j_call: TRBJ2-1; d_call: .; clone_size: .; v_call: TRBV7-8; cdr3_aa: CASSTGGGGLGHNEQFF; cdr3_nt: TGTGCCAGCAGCACAGGAGGGGGCGGCCTCGGCCACAATGAGCAGTTCTTC
j_call: TRBJ1-2; d_call: .; clone_size: .; v_call: TRBV30; cdr3_aa: CAWEIGNYGYTF; cdr3_nt: TGTGCCTGGGAAATAGGAAACTATGGCTACACCTTC
j_call: TRBJ2-1; d_call: .; clone_size: .; v_call: TRBV29-1; cdr3_aa: CSVDRLALYNEQFF; cdr3_nt: TGCAGCGTTGATAGGCTAGCGCTTTACAATGAGCAGTTCTTC
j_call: TRBJ1-1; d_call: .; clone_size: .; v_call: TRBV9; cdr3_aa: CASSALQTLTRPNTEAFF; cdr3_nt: TGTGCCAGCAGCGCCCTGCAAACCTTGACAAGACCGAACACTGAAGCTTTCTTT
j_call: TRBJ2-3; d_call: TRBD2; clone_size: .; v_call: TRBV4-1; cdr3_aa: CASRTSGTDTQYF; cdr3_nt: TGCGCCAGCAGGACTAGCGGCACAGATACGCAGTATTTT
j_call: TRBJ2-5; d_call: TRBD2; clone_size: .; v_call: TRBV7-2; cdr3_aa: CASSLDRLAVETQYF; cdr3_nt: TGTGCCAGCAGCTTAGATAGACTAGCTGTGGAGACCCAGTACTTC
j_call: TRBJ2-5; d_call: .; clone_size: .; v_call: TRBV30; cdr3_aa: CAWSGGGLETQYF; cdr3_nt: TGTGCCTGGAGCGGTGGGGGCCTCGAGACCCAGTACTTC
j_call: TRBJ2-5; d_call: TRBD1; clone_size: once; v_call: TRBV7-2; cdr3_aa: CASSPRGRAQETQYF; cdr3_nt: TGTGCCAGCAGCCCCAGGGGGCGCGCACAAGAGACCCAGTACTTC
j_call: TRBJ1-1; d_call: .; clone_size: .; v_call: TRBV5-1; cdr3_aa: CASSPQGKEAFF; cdr3_nt: TGCGCCAGCAGCCCACAGGGTAAAGAAGCTTTCTTT
j_call: TRBJ2-7; d_call: TRBD1; clone_size: .; v_call: TRBV5-1; cdr3_aa: CASSLAPGQAYEQYF; cdr3_nt: TGCGCCAGCAGCTTGGCCCCGGGACAGGCCTACGAGCAGTACTTC
j_call: TRBJ2-1; d_call: TRBD2; clone_size: .; v_call: TRBV5-4; cdr3_aa: CASSLDLGLAHEQFF; cdr3_nt: TGTGCCAGCAGCTTGGATTTGGGACTAGCTCATGAGCAGTTCTTC
j_call: TRBJ1-5; d_call: .; clone_size: .; v_call: TRBV30; cdr3_aa: CAWRDSRGNSNQPQHF; cdr3_nt: TGTGCCTGGAGAGATAGTAGGGGCAATAGCAATCAGCCCCAGCATTTT
j_call: TRBJ2-1; d_call: TRBD1; clone_size: .; v_call: TRBV5-1; cdr3_aa: CASRWQDRGTNEQFF; cdr3_nt: TGCGCCAGCAGGTGGCAGGACAGGGGGACCAATGAGCAGTTCTTC
j_call: TRBJ1-1; d_call: .; clone_size: .; v_call: TRBV6-5; cdr3_aa: CASSDWDKLNTEAFF; cdr3_nt: TGTGCCAGCAGTGACTGGGACAAATTAAACACTGAAGCTTTCTTT
j_call: TRBJ2-2; d_call: .; clone_size: few; v_call: TRBV7-6; cdr3_aa: CASSFRDDYTGELFF; cdr3_nt: TGTGCCAGCAGCTTCCGGGACGACTACACCGGGGAGCTGTTTTTT
j_call: TRBJ2-3; d_call: .; clone_size: .; v_call: TRBV7-6; cdr3_aa: CASSLRTAGTDTQYF; cdr3_nt: TGTGCCAGCAGCTTAAGAACAGCGGGCACAGATACGCAGTATTTT
j_call: TRBJ2-2; d_call: TRBD1; clone_size: .; v_call: TRBV9; cdr3_aa: CASSLRPGTVDTGELFF; cdr3_nt: TGTGCCAGCAGCCTGAGACCCGGGACAGTCGACACCGGGGAGCTGTTTTTT